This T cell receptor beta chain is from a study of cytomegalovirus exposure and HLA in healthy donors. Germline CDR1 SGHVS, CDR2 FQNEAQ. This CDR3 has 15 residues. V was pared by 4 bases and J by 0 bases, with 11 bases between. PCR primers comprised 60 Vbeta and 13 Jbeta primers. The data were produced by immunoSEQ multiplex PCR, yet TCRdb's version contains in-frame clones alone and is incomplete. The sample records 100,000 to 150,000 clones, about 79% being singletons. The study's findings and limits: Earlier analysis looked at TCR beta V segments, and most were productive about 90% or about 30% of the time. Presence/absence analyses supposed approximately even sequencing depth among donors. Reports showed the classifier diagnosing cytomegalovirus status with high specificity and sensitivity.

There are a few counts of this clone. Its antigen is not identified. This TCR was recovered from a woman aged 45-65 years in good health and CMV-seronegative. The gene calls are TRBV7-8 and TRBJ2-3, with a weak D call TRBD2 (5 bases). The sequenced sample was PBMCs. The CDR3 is CASSSRRFSTDTQYF. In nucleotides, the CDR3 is TGTGCCAGCAGCTCCCGGAGGTTTAGCACAGATACGCAGTATTTT.